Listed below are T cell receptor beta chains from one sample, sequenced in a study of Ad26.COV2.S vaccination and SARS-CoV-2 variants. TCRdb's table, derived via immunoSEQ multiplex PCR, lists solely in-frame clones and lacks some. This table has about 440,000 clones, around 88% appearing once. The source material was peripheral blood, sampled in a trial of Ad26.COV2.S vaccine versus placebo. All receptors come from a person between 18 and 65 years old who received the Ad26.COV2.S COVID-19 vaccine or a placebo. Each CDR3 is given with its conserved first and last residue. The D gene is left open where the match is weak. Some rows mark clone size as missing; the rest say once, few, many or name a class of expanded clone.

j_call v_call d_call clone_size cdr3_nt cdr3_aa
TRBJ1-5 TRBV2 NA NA TGTGCCAGCAAGAGGGATAGCAATCAGCCCCAGCATTTT CASKRDSNQPQHF
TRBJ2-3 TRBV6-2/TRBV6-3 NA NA TGTGCCAGCAGTTACCCCCCAGCTGGGACAGATACGCAGTATTTT CASSYPPAGTDTQYF
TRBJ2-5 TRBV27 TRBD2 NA TGTGCCAGCAGACCCGGGACTAGCGGGAGTAGGGAGACCCAGTACTTC CASRPGTSGSRETQYF
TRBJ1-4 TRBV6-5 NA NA TGTGCCAGCAGTCTCGGACAGCAAACTAATGAAAAACTGTTTTTT CASSLGQQTNEKLFF
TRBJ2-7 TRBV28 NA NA TGTGCCAGCAGTTTTATATCCGCCAGAAAACCTAACTTC CASSFISARKPNF
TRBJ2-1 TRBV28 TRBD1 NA TGTGCCAGCAAGCCACAGGGGAGCTCCTACAATGAGCAGTTCTTC CASKPQGSSYNEQFF
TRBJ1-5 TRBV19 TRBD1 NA TGTGCCAGTAGTACCACAGGACAGGGCGGTCAGCCCCAGCATTTT CASSTTGQGGQPQHF
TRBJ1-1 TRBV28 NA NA TGTGCCAGCAGTTTGAATCCAGCAAGAGCTTTCTTT CASSLNPARAFF
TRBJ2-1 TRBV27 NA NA TGTGCCAGCAGTTTCCCGGGAAGCTCCTACAATGAGCAGTTCTTC CASSFPGSSYNEQFF
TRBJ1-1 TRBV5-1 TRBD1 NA TGCGCCAGCAGCTACAGGGGACAGGGGGCGAGCACTGAAGCTTTCTTT CASSYRGQGASTEAFF
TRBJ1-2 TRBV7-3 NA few TGTGCCAGCAGCTTAGGCGGCGGCGGAGGGAGCGATGGCTACACCTTC CASSLGGGGGSDGYTF
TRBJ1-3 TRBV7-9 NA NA TGTGCCAGCAGCTCCTGGGGATCTGGAAACACCATATATTTT CASSSWGSGNTIYF
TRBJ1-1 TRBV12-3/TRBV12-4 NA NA TGTGCCAGCAGACCCCAAATTAACACTGAAGCTTTCTTT CASRPQINTEAFF
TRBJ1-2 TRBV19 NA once TGTGCCAGTCGGGCCCCTGGAGGCTATGGCTACACCTTC CASRAPGGYGYTF
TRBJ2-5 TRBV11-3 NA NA TGTGCCAGCAGCTTAGATTCGGGAATGGGAGAGACCCAGTACTTC CASSLDSGMGETQYF
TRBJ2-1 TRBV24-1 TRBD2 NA TGTGCCACCAGTGATTTGTCCAGCGGGAGTGGTTCGGCTGAGCAGTTCTTC CATSDLSSGSGSAEQFF
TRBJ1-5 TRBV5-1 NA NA TGCGCCAGCAGCCCCGATACGGGGATGGGCAATCAGCCCCAGCATTTT CASSPDTGMGNQPQHF
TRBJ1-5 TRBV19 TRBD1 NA TGTGCCACGAACAGGGGGCAGGTGGCGGGGCAGCCCCAGCATTTT CATNRGQVAGQPQHF
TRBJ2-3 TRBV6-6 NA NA TGTGCCAGCAGTTATGGTAGCGGTAGAGACACAGATACGCAGTATTTT CASSYGSGRDTDTQYF
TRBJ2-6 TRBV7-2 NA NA TGTGCCAGCAGCTCAGGTGGAGCTGGGGCCAACGTCCTGACTTTC CASSSGGAGANVLTF
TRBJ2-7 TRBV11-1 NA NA TGTGCCAGCAGCTCCGTGGGGGTAAACGAGCAGTACTTC CASSSVGVNEQYF
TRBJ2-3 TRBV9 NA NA TGTGCCAGCAGCGTAGGACGGGTGACAGATACGCAGTATTTT CASSVGRVTDTQYF
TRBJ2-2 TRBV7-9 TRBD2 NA TGTGCCAGCAGCTCTGGACTAGCGGAAAACACCGGGGAGCTGTTTTTT CASSSGLAENTGELFF
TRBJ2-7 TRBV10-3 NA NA TGTGCCATCAGTGCCACAGGCTACGAGCAGTACTTC CAISATGYEQYF
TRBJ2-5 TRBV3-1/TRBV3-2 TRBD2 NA TGTGCCAGCAGCCAAGATTGGCGGGAGCAAGAGACCCAGTACTTC CASSQDWREQETQYF
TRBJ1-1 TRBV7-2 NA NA TGTGCCAGCAGCCCGCCGGGACGTTCAAACACTGAAGCTTTCTTT CASSPPGRSNTEAFF
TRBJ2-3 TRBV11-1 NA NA TGTGCCAGCAGCTTAGCGGCCGGGGAGGCGTGGGGTACGCAGTATTTT CASSLAAGEAWGTQYF
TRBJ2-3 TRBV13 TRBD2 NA TGTGCCAGCAGGACTAGCGGGAGATCAGATACGCAGTATTTT CASRTSGRSDTQYF
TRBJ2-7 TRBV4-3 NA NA TGCGCCAGCAGCCAAGATCTTGGCAGTCCTCCCTACGAGCAGTACTTC CASSQDLGSPPYEQYF
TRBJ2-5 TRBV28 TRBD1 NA TGTGCCAGCCGACAGGGGCTAGCGGAGACCCAGTACTTC CASRQGLAETQYF
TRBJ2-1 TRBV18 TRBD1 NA TGTGCCAGCTCACGACAGGGGAGGTTGGGTTTCAATGAGCAGTTCTTC CASSRQGRLGFNEQFF
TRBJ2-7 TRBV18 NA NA TGTGCCAGCTCACCGGGCAGGGAGGCCTACGAGCAGTACTTC CASSPGREAYEQYF
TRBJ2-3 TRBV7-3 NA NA TGTGCCAGCAGCGCGGAGGCCACAGATACGCAGTATTTT CASSAEATDTQYF
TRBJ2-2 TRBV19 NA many TGTGCCAGTAGTATCGGGGGGAACACCGGGGAGCTGTTTTTT CASSIGGNTGELFF
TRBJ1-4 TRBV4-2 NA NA TGTGCCAGCAGCCAAGGGCAGGCAGGGAGGGAAAAACTGTTTTTT CASSQGQAGREKLFF
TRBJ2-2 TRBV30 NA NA TGTGCCTGGAGAACCCAAAACACCGGGGAGCTGTTTTTT CAWRTQNTGELFF
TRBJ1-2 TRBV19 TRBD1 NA TGTGCCAGTAAGACGGGACAGGGGGTATTCAGCTATGGCTACACCTTC CASKTGQGVFSYGYTF
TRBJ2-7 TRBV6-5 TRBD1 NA TGTGCCAGCACCATGGAGAGGGGGCTCGAGCAGTACTTC CASTMERGLEQYF
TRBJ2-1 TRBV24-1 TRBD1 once TGTGCCACCAGTGATCGCCCCGGGACAGAATTATACAATGAGCAGTTCTTC CATSDRPGTELYNEQFF
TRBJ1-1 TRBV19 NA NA TGTGCCAGTAGTATTGGCGGGGGCTTCGGAGCTTTCTTT CASSIGGGFGAFF
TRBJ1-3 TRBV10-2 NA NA TGCGCCAGCAGCGAACAGGGAGGGTCTGGAAACACCATATATTTT CASSEQGGSGNTIYF
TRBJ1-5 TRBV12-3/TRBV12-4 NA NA TGTGCCAGCAGTTCCCCATTGGGGCCCCAGCATTTT CASSSPLGPQHF